The 12 T cell receptor beta chains below all came from one sample that was sequenced in a study. TCRdb analysed the RT-PCR reads with MiXCR anew, one entry per CDR3 protein. This table has more than 600,000 distinct CDR3 sequences, 12% to 15% appearing once. Sequencing input: memory CD4+ T cells from blood. All receptors come from a female donor in good health, serving as a healthy control.

The chain links TRBV7-2 to TRBJ2-3; 13 bases are shared with TRBD2. Germline V gene data show CDR1 as SGHTA and CDR2 as FQGNSA. This CDR3 comprises 15 residues. J gave up 8 bases and V 8 bases, and 10 bases lay outside the gene matches. CDR3 residues: CASRPPGLAGSTQYF. The CDR3 region has the DNA TGTGCCAGCCGCCCACCGGGACTAGCGGGGAGTACGCAGTATTTT.

The sample holds a few counts of this clonotype. V and J are TRBV3-1 and TRBJ2-1; 8 nucleotides agree with TRBD2. V shed 6 bases and J 0 bases; nucleotides not matched to a gene: 13. Germline CDR1 reads LGHDT; CDR2 reads YNNKEL (reference sequence). The CDR3 loop spans 18 amino acids. As DNA, the CDR3 is TGTGCCAGCAGTTCAAACCCCGCGGGGGGCCGCTCCTACAATGAGCAGTTCTTC. Translation gives CASSSNPAGGRSYNEQFF.

The chain couples TRBV5-1 to TRBJ1-1, with 7 bases identical to TRBD1. V lost 3 bases and J lost 1; bases outside the gene matches: 6. The CDR3 runs 15 residues. The V gene's germline CDR1 is SGHRS and CDR2 YFSETQ. DNA for the CDR3: TGCGCCAGCAGCTCCTACGGGACAGCGAACACTGAAGCTTTCTTT. Translated, it gives CASSSYGTANTEAFF.

A few counts support this clonotype. The V call is TRBV12-3 or TRBV12-4, the J call TRBJ2-4; 7 bases fit TRBD2. The CDR3 covers 12 residues. J was trimmed by 9 bases and V by 3 bases; bases with no gene match: 2. CDR3 nucleotide sequence: TGTGCCAGCAGTTTTGGGGGGGGCATTCAGTACTTC. This translates into CASSFGGGIQYF.

The J gene is TRBJ2-3, the V gene TRBV6-6, with 10 bases identical to TRBD1. Germline CDR1 and CDR2: MNHNY and SVGAGI (reference sequence). Trimming took 10 bases from V and 6 from J; bases not matched to a gene: 16. The CDR3 length is 16 residues. For the CDR3, the DNA is TGTGCCACTGCCGACCAGGTGGGACAGGGGAGGGATACGCAGTATTTT. Translating it yields CATADQVGQGRDTQYF.

The J gene is TRBJ2-1, the V gene TRBV2, with 11 positions matching TRBD2. Losses at the gene ends were 3 bases for V and 0 bases for J; bases not matched to a gene: 4. This CDR3 is built from 17 residues. Germline V gene lookup returns CDR1 SNHLY and CDR2 FYNNEI. The CDR3 reads CASSETSGESSYNEQFF. The CDR3 DNA reads as TGTGCCAGCAGTGAGACTAGCGGGGAGAGCTCCTACAATGAGCAGTTCTTC.

This clonotype appeared once. The V and J genes are TRBV18 and TRBJ1-1, with 8 bases fitting TRBD1. Germline CDR1 and CDR2: KGHSH and LQKENI. This CDR3 is built from 15 residues. Trimming took 3 bases from V and 3 from J; bases not matched to a gene: 6. The CDR3: CASSPLAQGDTEAFF. CDR3 in DNA: TGTGCCAGCTCACCTTTAGCACAGGGGGACACTGAAGCTTTCTTT. The whole variable domain, filled in from reference TRBV18 and TRBJ1-1, reads NAGVMQNPRHLVRRRGQEARLRCSPMKGHSHVYWYRQLPEEGLKFMVYLQKENIIDESGMPKERFSAEFPKEGPSILRIQQVVRGDSAAYFCASSPLAQGDTEAFFGQGTRLTVV.

J is TRBJ2-1 and V is TRBV6-2 or TRBV6-3; 11 bases agree with TRBD2. Germline loops: CDR1 MNHEY, CDR2 SVGEGT. This CDR3 is built from 21 residues. After removal of 3 bases from V and 5 bases from J, the junction contained 21 bases not matched to a gene. The CDR3 DNA reads as TGTGCCAGCAGTTATGGGCTGCAATCGAGGTTTAGCGGGAGGGTCCACAATGAGCAGTTCTTC. Translation gives CASSYGLQSRFSGRVHNEQFF.

This clonotype was seen a few times. The chain employs TRBV20-1 and TRBJ2-7; a weak D match, TRBD2 (6 bases). This CDR3 comprises 13 residues. Germline V gene sequence: CDR1 DFQATT, CDR2 SNEGSKA (reference sequence). The V end lost 1 base, the J end lost 3 bases, and 10 bases lay between the germline ends. The DNA for the CDR3 is TGCAGTGCTAGAGGAGGGACTGGCTACGAGCAGTACTTC. Translation: CSARGGTGYEQYF.

The sample holds a few counts of this clonotype. The chain couples TRBV7-2 to TRBJ2-7; no reliable D call. The germline V gene has CDR1 SGHTA and CDR2 FQGNSA. This CDR3 region has 14 residues. Trimming removed 5 bases from V and 4 bases from J, with 15 bases in between. The CDR3 DNA is TGTGCCAGCAGCGTGGCCCACGGGTCATACGAGCAGTACTTC. Protein sequence: CASSVAHGSYEQYF. Based on the CDR3 plus reference TRBV7-2 and TRBJ2-7, the full variable domain is GAGVSQSPSNKVTEKGKDVELRCDPISGHTALYWYRQSLGQGLEFLIYFQGNSAPDKSGLPSDRFSAERTGGSVSTLTIQRTQQEDSAVYLCASSVAHGSYEQYFGPGTRLTVT.

The chain carries TRBV7-2 and TRBJ2-7; D is ambiguous. V was clipped by 3 bases and J by 1 base, with 10 bases between them. The CDR3 covers 14 residues. The germline CDR1 and CDR2 sequences are SGHTA and FQGNSA. This chain's CDR3 is CASSFSQVSYEQYF. CDR3 coding DNA: TGTGCCAGCAGCTTCTCGCAGGTATCCTACGAGCAGTACTTC. Full variable domain (missing parts from reference TRBV7-2 and TRBJ2-7): GAGVSQSPSNKVTEKGKDVELRCDPISGHTALYWYRQSLGQGLEFLIYFQGNSAPDKSGLPSDRFSAERTGGSVSTLTIQRTQQEDSAVYLCASSFSQVSYEQYFGPGTRLTVT.

J is TRBJ1-2 and V is TRBV29-1, with 8 bases aligning to TRBD1. Germline V lookup: CDR1 SQVTM, CDR2 ANQGSEA. The CDR3 is made up of 12 amino acids. The V segment lost 4 bases and the J segment 8 bases; nucleotides outside the gene matches: 6. The CDR3 loop is CSVVATGAGYTF. CDR3 sequence (DNA): TGCAGCGTTGTCGCGACAGGGGCCGGCTACACCTTC.